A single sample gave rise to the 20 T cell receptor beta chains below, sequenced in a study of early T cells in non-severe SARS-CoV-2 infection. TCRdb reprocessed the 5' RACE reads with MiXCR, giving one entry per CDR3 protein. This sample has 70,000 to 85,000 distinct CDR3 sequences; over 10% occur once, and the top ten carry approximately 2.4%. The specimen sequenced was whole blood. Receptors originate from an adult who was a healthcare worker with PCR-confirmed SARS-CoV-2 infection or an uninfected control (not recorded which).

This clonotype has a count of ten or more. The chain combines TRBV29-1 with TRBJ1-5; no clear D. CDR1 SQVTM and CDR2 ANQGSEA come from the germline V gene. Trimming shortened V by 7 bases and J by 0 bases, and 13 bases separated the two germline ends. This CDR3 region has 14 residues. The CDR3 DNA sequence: TGCAGCGCCTCTCCGGGAAGTAGCAATCAGCCCCAGCATTTT. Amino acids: CSASPGSSNQPQHF.

The CDR3 DNA is TGCAGTGCTAGAGGGACCCTTCTATCTAGCGCCTACAATGAGCAGTTCTTC. It specifies CSARGTLLSSAYNEQFF. The J gene is TRBJ2-1, the V gene TRBV20-1; a possible D gene is TRBD2 (6 bases). CDR3 size: 17 residues. Trimming removed 1 base from V and 2 bases from J, with 18 bases in between. Per the germline V gene, CDR1 is DFQATT and CDR2 is SNEGSKA (reference sequence).

CDR3 region: CSADKLADQTDTQYF. Here the CDR3 DNA reads TGCAGTGCTGACAAACTAGCGGATCAGACAGATACGCAGTATTTT. The chain joins TRBV20-1 to TRBJ2-3; 8 bases align to TRBD2. CDR3 length: 15 residues. J gave up 3 bases and V 5 bases, and 10 bases lay outside the gene matches. Germline assignment: CDR1 DFQATT and CDR2 SNEGSKA (reference sequence).

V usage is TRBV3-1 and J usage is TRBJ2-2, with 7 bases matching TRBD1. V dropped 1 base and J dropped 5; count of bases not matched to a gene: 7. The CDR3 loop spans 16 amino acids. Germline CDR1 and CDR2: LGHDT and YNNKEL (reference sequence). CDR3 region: CASSQARQGVTGELFF. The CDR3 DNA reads TGTGCCAGCAGCCAAGCCCGACAGGGCGTTACCGGGGAGCTGTTTTTT.

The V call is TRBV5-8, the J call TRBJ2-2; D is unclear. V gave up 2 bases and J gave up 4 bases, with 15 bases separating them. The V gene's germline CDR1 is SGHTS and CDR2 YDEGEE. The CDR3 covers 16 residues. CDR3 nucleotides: TGTGCCAGCAGCTTCGAGACGCCAGGTTCCACCGGGGAGCTGTTTTTT. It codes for CASSFETPGSTGELFF.

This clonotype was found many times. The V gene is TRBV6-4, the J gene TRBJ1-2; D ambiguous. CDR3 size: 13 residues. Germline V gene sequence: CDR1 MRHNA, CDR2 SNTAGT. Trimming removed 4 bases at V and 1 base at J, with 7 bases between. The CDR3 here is CASSADGNYGYTF. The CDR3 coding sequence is TGTGCCAGCAGTGCCGACGGTAACTATGGCTACACCTTC.

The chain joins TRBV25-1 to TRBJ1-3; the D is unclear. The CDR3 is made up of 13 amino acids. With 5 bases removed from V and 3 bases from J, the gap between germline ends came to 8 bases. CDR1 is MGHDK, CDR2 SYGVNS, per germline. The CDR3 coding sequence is TGTGCCAGCAGTATGGTCGGTGGAAACACCATATATTTT. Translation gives CASSMVGGNTIYF.

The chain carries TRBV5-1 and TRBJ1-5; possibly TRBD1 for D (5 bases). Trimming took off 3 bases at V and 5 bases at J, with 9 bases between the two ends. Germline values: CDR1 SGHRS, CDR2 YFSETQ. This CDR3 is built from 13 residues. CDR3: CASSYEGDQPQHF. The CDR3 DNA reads TGCGCCAGCAGCTATGAAGGGGATCAGCCCCAGCATTTT.

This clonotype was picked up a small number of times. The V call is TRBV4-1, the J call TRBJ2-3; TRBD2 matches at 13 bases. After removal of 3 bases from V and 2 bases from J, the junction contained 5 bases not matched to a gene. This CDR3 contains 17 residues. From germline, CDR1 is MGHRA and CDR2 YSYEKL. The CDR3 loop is CASSQGTSGTYTDTQYF. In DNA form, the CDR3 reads TGCGCCAGCAGCCAGGGGACTAGCGGGACTTACACAGATACGCAGTATTTT.

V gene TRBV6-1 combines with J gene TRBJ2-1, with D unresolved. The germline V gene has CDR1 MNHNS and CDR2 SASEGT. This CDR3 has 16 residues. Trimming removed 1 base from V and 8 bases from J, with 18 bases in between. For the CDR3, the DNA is TGTGCCAGCAGTGAAGTTGGGTGGGTAGTATCGGATGAGCAGTTCTTC. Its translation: CASSEVGWVVSDEQFF.

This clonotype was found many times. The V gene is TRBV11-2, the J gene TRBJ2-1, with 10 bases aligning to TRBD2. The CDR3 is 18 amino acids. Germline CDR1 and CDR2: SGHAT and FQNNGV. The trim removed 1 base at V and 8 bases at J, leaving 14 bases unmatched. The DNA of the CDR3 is TGTGCCAGCAGCTTAGTCGGGGGGCTAGCGGGAGACAGGGATGAGCAGTTCTTC. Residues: CASSLVGGLAGDRDEQFF.

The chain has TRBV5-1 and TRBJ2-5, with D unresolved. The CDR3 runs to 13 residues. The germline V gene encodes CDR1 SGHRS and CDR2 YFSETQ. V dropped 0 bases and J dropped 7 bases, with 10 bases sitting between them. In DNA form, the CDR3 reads TGCGCCAGCAGCTTGGGGCAGTCGGGGACCCAGTACTTC. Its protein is CASSLGQSGTQYF.

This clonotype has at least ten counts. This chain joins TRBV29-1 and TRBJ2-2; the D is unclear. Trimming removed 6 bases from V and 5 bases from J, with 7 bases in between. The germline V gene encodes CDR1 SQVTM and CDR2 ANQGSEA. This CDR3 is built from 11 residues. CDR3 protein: CSVRVTGELFF. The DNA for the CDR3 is TGCAGCGTAAGGGTTACCGGGGAGCTGTTTTTT.

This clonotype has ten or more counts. The CDR3 sequence: CSAIFPRLNSYEQYF. The CDR3 DNA is TGCAGTGCCATTTTTCCGAGACTCAACTCCTACGAGCAGTACTTC. This sequence joins TRBV20-1 and TRBJ2-7; D unresolved. This CDR3 is built from 15 residues. Deletions cut 6 bases from V and 0 bases from J, with 18 bases between. Germline V gives CDR1 DFQATT, CDR2 SNEGSKA (reference sequence).

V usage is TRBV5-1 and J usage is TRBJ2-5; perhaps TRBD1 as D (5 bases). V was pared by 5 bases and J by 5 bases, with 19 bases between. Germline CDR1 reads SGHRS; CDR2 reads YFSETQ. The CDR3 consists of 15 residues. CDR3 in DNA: TGCGCCAGCAGTAAACAGGCCTTCCCTACGGAGACCCAGTACTTC. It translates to CASSKQAFPTETQYF.

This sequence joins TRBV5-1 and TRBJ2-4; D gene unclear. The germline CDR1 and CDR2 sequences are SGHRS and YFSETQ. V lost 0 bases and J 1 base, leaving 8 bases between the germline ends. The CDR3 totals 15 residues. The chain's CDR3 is CASSLEVPAKNIQYF. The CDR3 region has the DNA TGCGCCAGCAGCTTGGAGGTGCCTGCCAAAAACATTCAGTACTTC. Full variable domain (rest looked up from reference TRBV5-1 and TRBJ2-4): KAGVTQTPRYLIKTRGQQVTLSCSPISGHRSVSWYQQTPGQGLQFLFEYFSETQRNKGNFPGRFSGRQFSNSRSEMNVSTLELGDSALYLCASSLEVPAKNIQYFGAGTRLSVL.

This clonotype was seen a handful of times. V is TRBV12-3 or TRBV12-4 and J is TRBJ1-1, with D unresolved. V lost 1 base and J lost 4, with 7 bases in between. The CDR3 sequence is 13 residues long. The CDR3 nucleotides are TGTGCCAGCAGTTTAGGGGGTAGCACTGAAGCTTTCTTT. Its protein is CASSLGGSTEAFF.

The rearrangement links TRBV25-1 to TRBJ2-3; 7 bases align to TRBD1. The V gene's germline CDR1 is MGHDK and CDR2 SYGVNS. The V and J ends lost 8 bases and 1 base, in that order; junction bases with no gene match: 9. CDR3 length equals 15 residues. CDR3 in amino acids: CASGKGAGGTDTQYF. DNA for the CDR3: TGTGCCAGCGGGAAGGGGGCAGGGGGCACAGATACGCAGTATTTT. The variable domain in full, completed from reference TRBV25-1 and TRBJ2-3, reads EADIYQTPRYLVIGTGKKITLECSQTMGHDKMYWYQQDPGMELHLIHYSYGVNSTEKGDLSSESTVSRIRTEHFPLTLESARPSHTSQYLCASGKGAGGTDTQYFGPGTRLTVL.

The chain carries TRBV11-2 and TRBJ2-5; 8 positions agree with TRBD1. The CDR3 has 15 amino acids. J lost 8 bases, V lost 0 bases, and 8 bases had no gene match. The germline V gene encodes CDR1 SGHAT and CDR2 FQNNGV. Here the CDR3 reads CASSLDLSGQGTQYF. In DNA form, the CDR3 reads TGTGCCAGCAGCTTAGATCTTAGCGGACAGGGAACCCAGTACTTC. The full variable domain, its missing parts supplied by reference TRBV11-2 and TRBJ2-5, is EAGVAQSPRYKIIEKRQSVAFWCNPISGHATLYWYQQILGQGPKLLIQFQNNGVVDDSQLPKDRFSAERLKGVDSTLKIQPAKLEDSAVYLCASSLDLSGQGTQYFGPGTRLLVL.

CDR3 residues: CASSMLKTGASYNEQFF. CDR3 nucleotides: TGTGCCAGTAGTATGCTAAAAACAGGGGCGTCCTACAATGAGCAGTTCTTC. This chain links TRBV19 with TRBJ2-1; TRBD1 agrees at 7 bases. The CDR3 extends over 17 amino acids. Germline V gene sequence: CDR1 LNHDA, CDR2 SQIVND (reference sequence). Germline trimming cut 3 bases from V and 1 base from J; bases unmatched to any gene: 9. The whole variable domain, remainder taken from reference TRBV19 and TRBJ2-1, is DGGITQSPKYLFRKEGQNVTLSCEQNLNHDAMYWYRQDPGQGLRLIYYSQIVNDFQKGDIAEGYSVSREKKESFPLTVTSAQKNPTAFYLCASSMLKTGASYNEQFFGPGTRLTVL.